This T cell receptor (beta chain) was captured in a study of cytomegalovirus exposure and HLA in healthy donors. 13 Jbeta primers and 60 Vbeta primers were used for the PCR. Sequencing used immunoSEQ multiplex PCR; TCRdb keeps in-frame clones, though not all of them. Of 150,000 to 200,000 clones listed, over 60% are singletons. This receptor was taken from a girl aged 5 to 17 in good health and CMV-seronegative. Source material: PBMCs.

The CDR3 DNA follows: TGTGCCAGCAGCTTAGCACCAGGAGGGGAAAAACTGTTTTTT. It specifies CASSLAPGGEKLFF. This rearrangement joins TRBV7-6 to TRBJ1-4; D not resolved. The CDR3 is made up of 14 amino acids. Germline values: CDR1 SGHVS, CDR2 FNYEAQ. Trimming took 0 bases from V and 8 from J, leaving 10 bases between them.